This T cell receptor beta chain is drawn from a study of blood T cell repertoires in COVID-19. The wider study: Sites across the United States, Italy and Spain contributed samples from acute and convalescent COVID-19. The cDNA or gDNA used as material had been derived from T cells, B-cell-depleted T cells, or PBMCs.

Germline V CDR1 and CDR2: SEHNR, FQNEAQ (reference sequence). There are 19 residues in the CDR3. The V gene lost 5 bases and the J gene lost 7 bases, with 29 bases spanning the gap. Original data processing: It was from reference gene primer amplification that nucleated cell counts were estimated. Only in-frame clones appear in the TCRdb table, and some are missing; sequencing was by immunoSEQ multiplex PCR. V, J and clone size reflect that table, while D and trimming were determined from the DNA. The table has over 120,000 clones, 80% to 85% seen once. Sequencing was done on a sample of peripheral blood. The genes are TRBV7-9 and TRBJ1-4; a possible D gene is TRBD1 (6 bases). The clonotype comes from a woman aged 60-70 years with acute or convalescent COVID-19. For the CDR3, the DNA is TGTGCCAGCAGCCCCGCAGGGGCGTTCGGACCTCAAGCAGTTGAAAAACTGTTTTTT. It specifies CASSPAGAFGPQAVEKLFF.